The rows below give T cell receptor beta chains drawn from one sample of a study of CD8+ T cells in alopecia areata. The assay was immunoSEQ multiplex PCR, and TCRdb's table has in-frame clones only and misses some. The table lists about 150,000 clones, 45% to 60% of them singletons. Here the sequenced sample was CD8+ T cells sorted from blood, taken at week 4, from a patient treated with tofacitinib. Receptors were obtained from a human donor with alopecia areata. The CDR3 runs from the conserved cysteine through the conserved F or W. Fields, in order: D gene, V gene, clone size, J gene, CDR3 protein, CDR3 DNA. The D gene is left open where the match is weak. The size of a clone is reported for some rows only, either as once, few or many, or as a class for expanded clones.

D gene: TRBD1
V gene: TRBV11-2
clone size: once
J gene: TRBJ2-5
CDR3 protein: CASSLERTGGQETQYF
CDR3 DNA: TGTGCCAGCAGCTTAGAAAGGACAGGGGGCCAAGAGACCCAGTACTTC

D gene: TRBD2
V gene: TRBV7-2
clone size: NA
J gene: TRBJ2-3
CDR3 protein: CASSYGLAGTLRDTQYF
CDR3 DNA: TGTGCCAGCAGCTATGGACTAGCGGGGACTCTGAGAGATACGCAGTATTTT

D gene: TRBD1
V gene: TRBV19
clone size: NA
J gene: TRBJ2-5
CDR3 protein: CASSSDREETQYF
CDR3 DNA: TGTGCCAGTAGTTCTGACAGGGAGGAGACCCAGTACTTC

D gene: TRBD1
V gene: TRBV7-2
clone size: NA
J gene: TRBJ1-6
CDR3 protein: CASSLGGTGGHSPLHF
CDR3 DNA: TGTGCCAGCAGCTTAGGAGGGACAGGGGGTCACTCACCCCTCCACTTT

D gene: NA
V gene: TRBV29-1
clone size: NA
J gene: TRBJ2-7
CDR3 protein: CSVLEGSYEQYF
CDR3 DNA: TGCAGCGTCCTCGAGGGTTCCTACGAGCAGTACTTC

D gene: TRBD1
V gene: TRBV6-5
clone size: few
J gene: TRBJ2-5
CDR3 protein: CASSPPGQKETQYF
CDR3 DNA: TGTGCCAGCAGTCCCCCGGGACAGAAAGAGACCCAGTACTTC

D gene: NA
V gene: TRBV13
clone size: few
J gene: TRBJ2-3
CDR3 protein: CASSSRQFTSTDTQYF
CDR3 DNA: TGTGCCAGCAGCTCCCGTCAGTTTACTAGCACAGATACGCAGTATTTT

D gene: NA
V gene: TRBV4-1
clone size: NA
J gene: TRBJ1-1
CDR3 protein: CASSQEKVGALTEAFF
CDR3 DNA: TGCGCCAGCAGCCAAGAAAAGGTTGGGGCCTTGACTGAAGCTTTCTTT

D gene: NA
V gene: TRBV13
clone size: NA
J gene: TRBJ1-2
CDR3 protein: CASSLSGFYGYTF
CDR3 DNA: TGTGCCAGCAGCTTAAGCGGCTTCTATGGCTACACCTTC

D gene: NA
V gene: TRBV19
clone size: many
J gene: TRBJ2-7
CDR3 protein: CASSYGTNYEQYF
CDR3 DNA: TGTGCCAGTAGTTATGGGACAAATTACGAGCAGTACTTC

D gene: TRBD1
V gene: TRBV4-3
clone size: few
J gene: TRBJ2-5
CDR3 protein: CASSLDREETQYF
CDR3 DNA: TGCGCCAGCAGTCTAGACAGGGAAGAGACCCAGTACTTC

D gene: NA
V gene: TRBV10-3
clone size: few
J gene: TRBJ1-5
CDR3 protein: CAISDLNQPQHF
CDR3 DNA: TGTGCCATCAGTGACTTAAATCAGCCCCAGCATTTT

D gene: TRBD1
V gene: TRBV2
clone size: few
J gene: TRBJ1-1
CDR3 protein: CAEQTGQANTEAFF
CDR3 DNA: TGTGCCGAGCAGACCGGACAGGCGAACACTGAAGCTTTCTTT

D gene: NA
V gene: TRBV30
clone size: NA
J gene: TRBJ2-7
CDR3 protein: CAWSDRMTYEQYF
CDR3 DNA: TGTGCCTGGAGTGACAGGATGACCTACGAGCAGTACTTC

D gene: NA
V gene: TRBV9
clone size: few
J gene: TRBJ1-2
CDR3 protein: CASFGGKGMDYGYTF
CDR3 DNA: TGTGCCAGCTTCGGGGGTAAGGGGATGGACTATGGCTACACCTTC

D gene: NA
V gene: TRBV4-2
clone size: NA
J gene: TRBJ1-6
CDR3 protein: CASSQTGQRPLHF
CDR3 DNA: TGTGCCAGCAGCCAGACAGGTCAGAGACCCCTCCACTTT

D gene: NA
V gene: TRBV13
clone size: NA
J gene: TRBJ2-5
CDR3 protein: CASSSGGTGTAETQYF
CDR3 DNA: TGTGCCAGCAGCTCCGGGGGAACCGGGACAGCGGAGACCCAGTACTTC

D gene: TRBD1
V gene: TRBV30
clone size: NA
J gene: TRBJ2-1
CDR3 protein: CAWSAGTGCLF
CDR3 DNA: TGTGCCTGGAGTGCCGGGACAGGGTGCCTCTTC

D gene: NA
V gene: TRBV7-9
clone size: NA
J gene: TRBJ2-5
CDR3 protein: CATAQGVQETQYF
CDR3 DNA: TGTGCCACGGCTCAAGGTGTCCAAGAGACCCAGTACTTC

D gene: TRBD2
V gene: TRBV12-5
clone size: NA
J gene: TRBJ2-5
CDR3 protein: CASGNGGARETQYF
CDR3 DNA: TGTGCTAGTGGTAACGGGGGGGCTCGAGAGACCCAGTACTTC

D gene: NA
V gene: TRBV5-5
clone size: NA
J gene: TRBJ2-1
CDR3 protein: CASSPPSGGLYNEQFF
CDR3 DNA: TGTGCCAGCAGCCCCCCCTCTGGTGGATTGTACAATGAGCAGTTCTTC

D gene: NA
V gene: TRBV30
clone size: few
J gene: TRBJ1-4
CDR3 protein: CAWAGLDEKLFF
CDR3 DNA: TGTGCCTGGGCAGGTTTGGATGAAAAACTGTTTTTT

D gene: NA
V gene: TRBV6-5
clone size: NA
J gene: TRBJ2-2
CDR3 protein: CTSSYSWRGASGELFF
CDR3 DNA: TGTACCAGCAGTTACTCTTGGCGAGGGGCTAGCGGGGAGCTGTTTTTT

D gene: TRBD1
V gene: TRBV10-3
clone size: few
J gene: TRBJ2-7
CDR3 protein: CAISEPGQGSYEQYF
CDR3 DNA: TGTGCCATCAGTGAGCCGGGACAGGGGAGCTACGAGCAGTACTTC

D gene: TRBD1
V gene: TRBV7-9
clone size: NA
J gene: TRBJ2-7
CDR3 protein: CASSLGPGTGSREQYF
CDR3 DNA: TGTGCCAGCAGCTTGGGACCCGGGACAGGGAGTCGCGAGCAGTACTTC

D gene: NA
V gene: TRBV5-1
clone size: NA
J gene: TRBJ2-5
CDR3 protein: CASSLLGETQYF
CDR3 DNA: TGCGCCAGCAGCTTGTTGGGGGAGACCCAGTACTTC